The source of this T cell receptor (beta chain) is a study of graft-versus-host responses after intestinal transplantation (dated by TCRdb to the early 2020s). The study in broad terms: Multivisceral, liver-intestinal, or isolated intestinal transplants were received by the recipients. Rather than going through the commercial service, samples from three later patients were sequenced in-house on an Illumina MiSeq and processed with MiXCR. Bulk TCR-beta CDR3 sequencing was used to track graft-versus-host and host-versus-graft alloreactive T cell clones in the graft, circulation and bone marrow after intestinal transplantation. Alloreactive clones were identified by sequencing pre-transplant mixed lymphocyte reaction products and comparing them with unstimulated pre-transplant donor and recipient T cells. Anti-thymocyte globulin induction was given to all recipients, followed by maintenance tacrolimus and steroids for approximately three years. Of the 20 to 25 intestinal transplant recipients enrolled in the cohort, one of whom was a retransplant, a few patients without pretransplant specimens were excluded. A peak of at least 4% donor T cells among recipient peripheral blood mononuclear cells was the definition used for donor T cell macrochimerism. Paper-wide results and their limitations: The conclusions were limited by the relatively low number and heterogeneity of the intestinal transplant patients. Patients with donor T cell macrochimerism had high GvH to HvG T cell clonal ratios in their allografts. GvH clones turned up in recipient bone marrow, with some appearing earlier in ileal mucosa or blood, a pattern consistent with an intestinal mucosal origin. Peak levels of circulating GvH clones were associated with declines in HvG clones early after transplant.

According to the study, the label for this sample's time point signals: cells obtained before transplantation from donor or recipient. CD3+CD4+ and CD3+CD8+ populations were FACS-sorted from unstimulated pre-transplant donor and recipient cells taken from spleen or lymph nodes. Libraries were prepared through the immunoSEQ multiplex PCR assay. For most patients, genomic DNA was isolated using the Qiagen DNeasy Blood and Tissue Kit and was shipped frozen to Adaptive Biotechnologies for TCR sequencing. For most patients, genomic DNA was subjected to high-throughput TCR-beta CDR3 sequencing by Adaptive Biotechnologies. Per the source publication's procedure: Adaptive's ImmunoSEQ software was the source of the TCR sequencing data for around 20 patients, while a few other patients were processed with MiXCR and VDJtools. To correct CD4 versus CD8 sorting errors, any sequence found in both subsets at a frequency ratio below 5:1 was removed. CDR3 nucleotide sequences shared between donor and recipient were removed because their origin could not be assigned. Alloreactive clones required at least 2-fold expansion over unstimulated cells and minimum CFSE-low frequency of 0.002% (template counts) or 0.001% (read counts). A clone was considered mappable if detected in the sequenced pre-transplant spleen, lymph node, or MLR CFSE-low populations of the donor or recipient. The cumulative frequency of alloreactive clones was calculated as a percentage of all sequences, weighted by copy number. The clones in this table, taken by TCRdb from immuneACCESS, are in-frame only. Not every clone is retained; where verified, under half of the shortfall comes from an unresolved V gene, and the cause of the rest is unknown. That table is the source of V, J and clone size, and D and trimming were worked out from the DNA. Across this sample there are 77,000 or so clones, with 85% to 95% seen only once. In total, the top ten clones hold around 0.51% of the sample.

This clone was counted once. It has no known antigen specificity. Per-base qualities were not stored, and no clone one base away is much larger. Sequencing was performed on unstimulated CD8+ T cells sorted from spleen or lymph node cells, taken before intestinal transplant. This receptor was identified in a human donor who received an intestinal transplant.

The DNA reads as follows: TGTGCCAGCAGCTTAACAGGGGCAGATACGCAGTATTTT. This yields the protein CASSLTGADTQYF. This chain is built from TRBV7-3 and TRBJ2-3; TRBD1 is a possible D gene, resting on 5 matching bases. The germline ends are 5 bases apart after V is trimmed by 0 bases and J by 4 bases. The CDR3 numbers 13 residues from cysteine through phenylalanine. The kept DNA is CDR3 alone, 39 bases in frame from the first base. The germline V gene provides CDR1 SGHTA and CDR2 FQGTGA.